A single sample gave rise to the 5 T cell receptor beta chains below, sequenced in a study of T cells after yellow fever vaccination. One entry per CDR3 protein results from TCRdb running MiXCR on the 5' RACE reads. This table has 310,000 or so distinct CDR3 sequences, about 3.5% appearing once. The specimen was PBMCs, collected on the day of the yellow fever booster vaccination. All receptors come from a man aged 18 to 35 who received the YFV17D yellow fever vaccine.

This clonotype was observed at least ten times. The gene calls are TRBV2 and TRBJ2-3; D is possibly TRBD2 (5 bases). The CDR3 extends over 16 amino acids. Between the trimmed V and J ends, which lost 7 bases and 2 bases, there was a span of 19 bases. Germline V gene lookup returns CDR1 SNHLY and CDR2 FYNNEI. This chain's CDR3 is CASKSGRARATDTQYF. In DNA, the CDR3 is TGTGCCAGCAAATCCGGCCGGGCGAGGGCCACAGATACGCAGTATTTT.

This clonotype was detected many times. CDR3 residues: CAISEPLAGRGRRETQYF. CDR3 nucleotide sequence: TGTGCCATCAGTGAACCCTTGGCGGGACGAGGAAGGCGGGAGACCCAGTACTTC. This chain uses TRBV10-3 with TRBJ2-5; D possibly corresponds to TRBD2 (6 bases). V lost 3 bases and J 5 bases, leaving 25 bases between the germline ends. The CDR3 is 18 residues long. CDR1 is ENHRY, CDR2 SYGVKD, per germline.

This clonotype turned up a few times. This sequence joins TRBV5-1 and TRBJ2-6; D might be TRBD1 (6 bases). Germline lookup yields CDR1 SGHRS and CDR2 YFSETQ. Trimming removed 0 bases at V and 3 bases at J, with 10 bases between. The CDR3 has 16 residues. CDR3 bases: TGCGCCAGCAGCTTGGTGAGGGGGAGTGGGGCCAACGTCCTGACTTTC. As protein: CASSLVRGSGANVLTF.

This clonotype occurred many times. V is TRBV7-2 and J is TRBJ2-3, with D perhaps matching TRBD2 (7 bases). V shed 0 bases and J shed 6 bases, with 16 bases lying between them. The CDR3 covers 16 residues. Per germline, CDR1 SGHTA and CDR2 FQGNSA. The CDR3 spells CASSLARVRGGDTQYF. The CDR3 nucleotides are TGTGCCAGCAGCTTAGCGCGAGTGAGGGGGGGCGATACGCAGTATTTT.

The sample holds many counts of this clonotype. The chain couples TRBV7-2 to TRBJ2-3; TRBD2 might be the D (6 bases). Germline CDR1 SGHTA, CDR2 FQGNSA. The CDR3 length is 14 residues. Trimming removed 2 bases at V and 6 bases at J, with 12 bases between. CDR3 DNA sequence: TGTGCCAGCAGCTTATCGGGGGTTCTGGATACGCAGTATTTT. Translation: CASSLSGVLDTQYF.